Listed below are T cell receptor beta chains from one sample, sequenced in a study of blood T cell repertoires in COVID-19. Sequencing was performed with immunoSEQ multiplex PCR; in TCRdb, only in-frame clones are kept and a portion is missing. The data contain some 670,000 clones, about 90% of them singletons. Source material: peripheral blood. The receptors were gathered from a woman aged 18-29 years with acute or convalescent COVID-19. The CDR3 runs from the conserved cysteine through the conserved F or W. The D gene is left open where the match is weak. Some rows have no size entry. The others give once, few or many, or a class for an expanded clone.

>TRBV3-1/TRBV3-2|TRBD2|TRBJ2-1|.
CASSQVGGTSGVEQFF
TGTGCCAGCAGCCAAGTTGGGGGGACTAGCGGGGTTGAGCAGTTCTTC
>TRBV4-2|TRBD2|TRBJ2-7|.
CASSQLAGGLFYEQYF
TGTGCCAGCAGCCAACTAGCGGGGGGGCTTTTCTACGAGCAGTACTTC
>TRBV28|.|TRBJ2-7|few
CASTPILLRSYEQYF
TGTGCCAGCACCCCCATCCTTTTGAGGTCCTACGAGCAGTACTTC
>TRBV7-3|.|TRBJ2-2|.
CASSQGLSNTGELFF
TGTGCCAGCAGCCAGGGACTCTCGAACACCGGGGAGCTGTTTTTT
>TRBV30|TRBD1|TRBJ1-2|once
CAWGTGGSYKGYTF
TGTGCCTGGGGGACAGGAGGATCCTATAAGGGCTACACCTTC
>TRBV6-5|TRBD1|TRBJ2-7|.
CASSPGQSWGEQYF
TGTGCCAGCAGCCCGGGACAGAGTTGGGGCGAGCAGTACTTC
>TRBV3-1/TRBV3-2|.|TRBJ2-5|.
CASSQVLAGRGETQYF
TGTGCCAGCAGCCAAGTGCTAGCTGGGCGGGGAGAGACCCAGTACTTC
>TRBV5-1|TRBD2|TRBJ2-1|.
CASSGGLAGGYEQFF
TGCGCCAGCAGCGGTGGACTAGCGGGGGGTTATGAGCAGTTCTTC
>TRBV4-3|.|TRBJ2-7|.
CASSLSRLGEQYF
TGCGCCAGCAGCCTATCTCGACTGGGCGAGCAGTACTTC
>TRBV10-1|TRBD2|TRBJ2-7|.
CASSERGGYYEQYF
TGCGCCAGCAGTGAGCGGGGGGGGTACTACGAGCAGTACTTC
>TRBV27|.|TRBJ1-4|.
CASPLMIWFNEKLFF
TGTGCCAGCCCTCTAATGATCTGGTTTAATGAAAAACTGTTTTTT
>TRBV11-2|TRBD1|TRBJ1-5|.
CASSKTTGSGQPQHF
TGTGCCAGCAGCAAAACGACAGGGTCGGGTCAGCCCCAGCATTTT
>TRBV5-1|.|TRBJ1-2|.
CASSLVQGTNYGYTF
TGCGCCAGCAGCTTGGTCCAGGGGACTAACTATGGCTACACCTTC
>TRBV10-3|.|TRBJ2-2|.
CAIRGRTTGELFF
TGTGCCATCCGGGGGAGAACCACCGGGGAGCTGTTTTTT
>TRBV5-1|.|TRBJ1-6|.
CASSLARSGSPLHF
TGCGCCAGCAGCTTGGCCCGGTCTGGTTCACCCCTCCACTTT
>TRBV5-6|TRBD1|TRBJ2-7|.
CASSSLDRASYEQYF
TGTGCCAGCAGCTCCCTCGACAGGGCGTCCTACGAGCAGTACTTC
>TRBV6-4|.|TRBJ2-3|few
CASSEQGGADTQYF
TGTGCCAGCAGTGAGCAGGGAGGCGCAGATACGCAGTATTTT
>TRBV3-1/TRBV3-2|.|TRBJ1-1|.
CASSRRRSSGSGTEAFF
TGTGCCAGCAGCCGAAGAAGGTCGTCGGGTTCGGGCACTGAAGCTTTCTTT
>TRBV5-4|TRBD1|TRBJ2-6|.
CASSSRTGSSGANVLTF
TGTGCCAGCAGCTCAAGGACAGGGAGCTCTGGGGCCAACGTCCTGACTTTC
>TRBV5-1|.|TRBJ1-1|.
CASSRPGNTEAFF
TGCGCCAGCAGCCGACCGGGGAACACTGAAGCTTTCTTT
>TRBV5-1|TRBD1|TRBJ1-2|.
CASSLGGGEYYGYTF
TGCGCCAGCAGCTTGGGAGGGGGCGAGTACTATGGCTACACCTTC
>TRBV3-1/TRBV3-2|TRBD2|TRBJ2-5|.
CASSPFLAGALGETQYF
TGTGCCAGCAGCCCCTTCCTAGCGGGGGCCCTGGGGGAGACCCAGTACTTC
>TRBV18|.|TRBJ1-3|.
CASSPDDHLAGNTIYF
TGTGCCAGCTCACCAGATGACCACCTGGCAGGGAACACCATATATTTT
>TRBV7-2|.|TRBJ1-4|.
CASSSPFMSEKLFF
TGTGCCAGCAGCTCCCCCTTCATGAGTGAAAAACTGTTTTTT
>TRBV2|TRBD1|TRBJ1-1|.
CASRNRGLNTEAFF
TGTGCCAGCAGGAACAGGGGACTTAACACTGAAGCTTTCTTT
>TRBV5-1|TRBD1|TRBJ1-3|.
CASSPRTGGVGNTIYF
TGCGCCAGCAGCCCCCGGACAGGCGGGGTGGGAAACACCATATATTTT
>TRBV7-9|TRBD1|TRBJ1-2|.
CASSPTPGQGNYGYTF
TGTGCCAGCAGCCCTACCCCCGGACAGGGAAACTATGGCTACACCTTC
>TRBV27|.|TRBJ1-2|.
CASSLGSKGDYGYTF
TGTGCCAGCAGTTTAGGCAGCAAAGGGGACTATGGCTACACCTTC
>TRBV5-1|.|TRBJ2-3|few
CASSLAWQTDTQYF
TGCGCCAGCAGCTTGGCTTGGCAGACAGATACGCAGTATTTT
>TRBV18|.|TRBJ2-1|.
CASLKDSRGYEQFF
TGTGCCAGCCTCAAGGACAGCCGGGGATATGAGCAGTTCTTC
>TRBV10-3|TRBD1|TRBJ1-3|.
CAISESRTGTGNTIYF
TGTGCCATCAGTGAGTCGAGGACAGGGACTGGAAACACCATATATTTT
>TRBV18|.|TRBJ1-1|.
CASSPLQNTEAFF
TGTGCCAGCTCACCACTACAGAACACTGAAGCTTTCTTT
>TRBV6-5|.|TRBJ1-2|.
CASKKEVGNGYTF
TGTGCCAGCAAAAAGGAGGTGGGGAATGGCTACACCTTC
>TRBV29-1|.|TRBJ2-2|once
CSVEWERRDTGELFF
TGCAGCGTTGAATGGGAGAGACGGGACACCGGGGAGCTGTTTTTT
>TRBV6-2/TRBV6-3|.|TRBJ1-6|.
CASSYGPSYNSPLHF
TGTGCCAGCAGTTACGGCCCCAGCTATAATTCACCCCTCCACTTT
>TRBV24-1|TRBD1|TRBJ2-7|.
CATSDPGQGVEQYF
TGTGCCACCAGTGATCCCGGACAGGGCGTCGAGCAGTACTTC
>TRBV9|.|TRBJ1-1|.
CASSEGVHTEAFF
TGTGCCAGCAGCGAAGGGGTACACACTGAAGCTTTCTTT
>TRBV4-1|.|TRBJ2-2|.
CASSPGTGELFF
TGCGCCAGCAGCCCAGGGACCGGGGAGCTGTTTTTT
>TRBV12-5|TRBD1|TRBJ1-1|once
CASGFLGGRINTEAFF
TGTGCTAGTGGTTTCTTAGGGGGCAGGATAAACACTGAAGCTTTCTTT
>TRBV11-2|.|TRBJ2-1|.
CASSLDSSYNEQFF
TGTGCCAGCAGCTTAGACAGCTCCTACAATGAGCAGTTCTTC
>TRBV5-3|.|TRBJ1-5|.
CARSLKEQPQHF
TGTGCCAGAAGCTTAAAGGAGCAGCCCCAGCATTTT
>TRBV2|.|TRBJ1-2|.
CASRDGGFYGYTF
TGTGCCAGCAGGGACGGGGGGTTCTATGGCTACACCTTC
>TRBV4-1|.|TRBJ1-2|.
CASSRLRDFFNYGYTF
TGCGCCAGCAGCCGCTTACGGGACTTTTTTAACTATGGCTACACCTTC
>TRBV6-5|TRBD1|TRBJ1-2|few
CASSSIGTGGDYGYTF
TGTGCCAGCAGTTCGATCGGGACAGGGGGCGACTATGGCTACACCTTC
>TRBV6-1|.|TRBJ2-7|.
CASSERDGGHEQYF
TGTGCCAGCAGTGAAAGGGACGGGGGTCACGAGCAGTACTTC
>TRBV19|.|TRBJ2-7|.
CASLGSRGGFYEQYF
TGTGCCAGTCTCGGTTCCCGGGGTGGCTTCTACGAGCAGTACTTC
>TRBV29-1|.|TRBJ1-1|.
CSVAPLENTEAFF
TGCAGCGTGGCCCCCCTAGAGAACACTGAAGCTTTCTTT
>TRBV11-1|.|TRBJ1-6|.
CASSHLIRDSPLHF
TGTGCCAGCAGCCACCTTATCAGGGATTCACCCCTCCACTTT